This T cell receptor (beta chain) was profiled in a study of CD8+CD57+ T cells in acquired aplastic anemia. Looking at the study overall: Sorted CD4+ and CD8+ cells gave an average of approximately 3.1 ug of DNA.

CDR3 and TCR beta VDJ profiling relied on genomic DNA as the template. TCRdb re-derived calls from the reads in MiXCR, one entry per CDR3 protein. The sample shows under 200,000 distinct CDR3 sequences, roughly 43% of them seen only once. This clonotype has more than one count but fewer than ten. Selection for sequencing was limited to patients who had shown CD8+CD57+ cell expansion by flow cytometry. At blood sampling, none of the patients had yet received therapy. The V end lost 6 bases, the J end lost 4 bases, and 18 bases lay between the germline ends. Germline V gene sequence: CDR1 MDHEN, CDR2 SYDVKM. CDR3 size: 15 residues.

This TCR came from a human donor with aplastic anemia. V gene TRBV28 combines with J gene TRBJ2-5, with TRBD2 as a possible D gene (5 bases). Sequenced material: sorted CD4+, CD8+, or CD8+CD57+ T cells (not recorded which) from PBMCs. As DNA, the CDR3 is TGTGCCAGCAGCATCCCAAGGCCGGGAATAGAGACCCAGTACTTC. Its translation is CASSIPRPGIETQYF.